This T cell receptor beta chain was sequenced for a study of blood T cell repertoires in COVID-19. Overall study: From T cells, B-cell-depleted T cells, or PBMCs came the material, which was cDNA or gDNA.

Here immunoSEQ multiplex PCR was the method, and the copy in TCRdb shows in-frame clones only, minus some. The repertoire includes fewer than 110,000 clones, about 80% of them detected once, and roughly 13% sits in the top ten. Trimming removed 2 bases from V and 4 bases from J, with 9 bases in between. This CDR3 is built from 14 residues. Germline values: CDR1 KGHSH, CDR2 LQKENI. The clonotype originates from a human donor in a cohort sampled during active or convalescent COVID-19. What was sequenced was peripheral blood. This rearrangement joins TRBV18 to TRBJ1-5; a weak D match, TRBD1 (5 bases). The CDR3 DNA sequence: TGTGCCAGCTCACCAAGGCCAGGGAATCAGCCCCAGCATTTT. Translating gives CASSPRPGNQPQHF.